The clone carrying this T cell receptor (beta chain) was picked up many times. It was RNA transcripts that yielded the amplified TCR beta CDR3 regions. The HTBI primer set served for first-round RT-PCR of the TCR CDR3. From the multiplex PCR reads, TCRdb called clonotypes with MiXCR, one entry per CDR3 protein. The data hold approximately 430,000 distinct CDR3 sequences, with roughly 14% observed a single time. This sample is drawn from a study of T cells in Graves' hyperthyroidism and ophthalmopathy. The germline V gene encodes CDR1 MNHNS and CDR2 SASEGT. The CDR3 is made up of 14 amino acids. Unmatched junction bases numbered 8, after V lost 6 bases and J lost 4 bases.

The sample taken for sequencing was blood. The chain couples TRBV6-1 to TRBJ1-1, with 7 bases identical to TRBD1. This clonotype originated in a woman younger than 35 with Graves' hyperthyroidism. The CDR3, as DNA: TGTGCCAGCAGAAAGGGGCAGGGGGGCACTGAAGCTTTCTTT. This encodes CASRKGQGGTEAFF.